These 14 T cell receptor beta chains share one sample of origin, sequenced in a study of cytomegalovirus exposure and HLA in healthy donors (dated by TCRdb to the late 2010s). Library preparation employed the immunoSEQ multiplex PCR assay. For the multiplex PCR, a mixture combining 60 forward primers for TCR Vbeta segments and 13 reverse primers for TCR Jbeta segments was used. TCRdb took this table from immuneACCESS and kept in-frame rearrangements with V and J called. Such tables lack part of the clones; where checked against another copy, unresolved V genes explain under half of the gap, and the rest is unexplained. The sample data list some 130,000 clones, and roughly 80% of these were observed just once. Over 3% of the sample rests with the top ten. Sample: PBMCs. The origin of the receptors is a woman in her thirties or forties in good health and CMV-seronegative.

The chain couples TRBV9 to TRBJ2-5; D uncertain. The CDR3 loop spans 13 amino acids. The germline V gene has CDR1 SGDLS and CDR2 YYNGEE. With 3 bases removed from V and 5 bases from J, the gap between germline ends came to 11 bases. CDR3 nucleotides: TGTGCCAGCAGCGGGCCTCCATTGGAGACCCAGTACTTC. Translation: CASSGPPLETQYF. Filled out from reference TRBV9 and TRBJ2-5, the complete variable domain reads DSGVTQTPKHLITATGQRVTLRCSPRSGDLSVYWYQQSLDQGLQFLIQYYNGEERAKGNILERFSAQQFPDLHSELNLSSLELGDSALYFCASSGPPLETQYFGPGTRLLVL.

The chain couples TRBV5-1 to TRBJ2-2; TRBD2 agrees at 7 bases. The germline gives CDR1 SGHRS, CDR2 YFSETQ. Trimming took 2 bases from V and 0 from J; bases not matched to a gene: 7. The CDR3 is 17 amino acids. The DNA of the CDR3 is TGCGCCAGCAGCTTAAATAGCGGGTACGCGAACACCGGGGAGCTGTTTTTT. Residues: CASSLNSGYANTGELFF.

The J gene is TRBJ1-5, the V gene TRBV6-1; 8 positions match TRBD1. The germline V gene has CDR1 MNHNS and CDR2 SASEGT. This CDR3 is 15 amino acids long. After removal of 6 bases from V and 2 bases from J, the junction contained 6 bases not matched to a gene. The CDR3: CASRNRGVGNQPQHF. The CDR3 DNA reads as TGTGCCAGCAGAAACAGGGGGGTGGGCAATCAGCCCCAGCATTTT.

The chain uses TRBV18 and TRBJ2-3, with 13 positions matching TRBD2. J was trimmed by 9 bases and V by 6 bases; bases with no gene match: 9. The germline CDR1 and CDR2 sequences are KGHSH and LQKENI. The CDR3 is 15 amino acids. The chain's CDR3 is CASSSTSGGQGTQYF. The CDR3 DNA is TGTGCCAGCTCCTCGACTAGCGGGGGGCAAGGCACGCAGTATTTT.

The chain employs TRBV5-4 and TRBJ1-2; unclear D gene. With 4 bases removed from V and 0 bases from J, the gap between germline ends came to 13 bases. This CDR3 region has 15 residues. Germline V lookup: CDR1 SGHNT, CDR2 YYREEE (reference sequence). The CDR3 sequence: CASSQIGLSNYGYTF. Here the CDR3 DNA reads TGTGCCAGCAGCCAAATTGGCCTTTCTAACTATGGCTACACCTTC.

The V call is TRBV19, the J call TRBJ2-2, with 15 bases lining up with TRBD2. The CDR3 is made up of 20 amino acids. J was trimmed by 0 bases and V by 7 bases; bases with no gene match: 12. CDR1 LNHDA and CDR2 SQIVND come from the germline V gene (reference sequence). CDR3 loop: CASTPRLGLAGGANTGELFF. CDR3 nucleotide sequence: TGTGCCAGTACTCCCCGCCTAGGACTAGCGGGAGGGGCGAACACCGGGGAGCTGTTTTTT.

The V and J genes are TRBV9 and TRBJ2-5, with 8 positions matching TRBD2. This CDR3 is built from 14 residues. The germline CDR1 and CDR2 sequences are SGDLS and YYNGEE. The V segment lost 3 bases and the J segment 4 bases; nucleotides outside the gene matches: 5. In nucleotides, the CDR3 is TGTGCCAGCAGCGCATTGAGCGGGGGAGAGACCCAGTACTTC. This gives the protein CASSALSGGETQYF.

V and J are TRBV9 and TRBJ1-2; tentatively, D is TRBD1 (5 bases). The CDR3 totals 14 residues. V lost 0 bases to trimming and J lost 4 bases, with 10 bases between them. CDR1 and CDR2 from the germline V gene are SGDLS and YYNGEE. CDR3 in amino acids: CASSVGGLIYGYTF. DNA of the CDR3: TGTGCCAGCAGCGTAGGGGGACTCATCTATGGCTACACCTTC.

The chain joins TRBV5-6 to TRBJ2-7, with a possible D match to TRBD2 (5 bases). V lost 2 bases and J 4 bases, leaving 19 bases between the germline ends. The V gene's germline CDR1 is SGHDT and CDR2 YYEEEE. The CDR3 is 16 amino acids. CDR3 region: CASSFPPSGKIYEQYF. The CDR3 DNA follows: TGTGCCAGCAGCTTTCCCCCCTCGGGGAAAATATACGAGCAGTACTTC.

This clone is a singleton in its sample. J is TRBJ2-6 and V is TRBV4-2, with D maybe TRBD2 (5 bases). The CDR3 length is 16 residues. V was shortened by 4 bases and J by 4 bases, with 14 bases between the two germline ends. Germline V lookup: CDR1 LGHNA, CDR2 YNFKEQ. The CDR3 region has the DNA TGTGCCAGCAGCCCGTATCCGGGGAGCGGGGCCAACGTCCTGACTTTC. It codes for CASSPYPGSGANVLTF.

A single count supports this clone. This chain joins TRBV5-1 and TRBJ1-2; no firm D call. Looked up from germline, CDR1 is SGHRS and CDR2 is YFSETQ. V gave up 0 bases and J gave up 6 bases, with 12 bases separating them. CDR3 length: 14 amino acids. The CDR3 DNA is TGCGCCAGCAGCTTGGCAGGCGGGTTTGATGGCTACACCTTC. Translation gives CASSLAGGFDGYTF.

V usage is TRBV2 and J usage is TRBJ1-3; maybe TRBD1 (6 bases). V was pared by 8 bases and J by 2 bases, with 10 bases between. Germline-derived CDR1 and CDR2 are SNHLY and FYNNEI. This CDR3 is 13 amino acids long. CDR3 in amino acids: CASGRGAGNTIYF. The CDR3 DNA is TGTGCCAGCGGGAGGGGGGCTGGAAACACCATATATTTT.

The chain recombines TRBV7-3 with TRBJ1-1; D ambiguous. The CDR3 contains 14 residues. Germline-derived CDR1 and CDR2 are SGHTA and FQGTGA. The V end lost 2 bases, the J end lost 0 bases, and 7 bases lay between the germline ends. In DNA, the CDR3 is TGTGCCAGCAGCTTATATCACATGAACACTGAAGCTTTCTTT. Its translation is CASSLYHMNTEAFF.

This clone was seen more than once but under ten times. The V and J genes are TRBV4-1 and TRBJ2-6, with D maybe TRBD2 (5 bases). Germline lookup yields CDR1 MGHRA and CDR2 YSYEKL. Trimming removed 1 base at V and 0 bases at J, with 16 bases between. The CDR3 is 19 residues long. In DNA form, the CDR3 reads TGCGCCAGCAGCCAAGCGTCTGGTTCGGGGAACTCTGGGGCCAACGTCCTGACTTTC. This gives the protein CASSQASGSGNSGANVLTF.